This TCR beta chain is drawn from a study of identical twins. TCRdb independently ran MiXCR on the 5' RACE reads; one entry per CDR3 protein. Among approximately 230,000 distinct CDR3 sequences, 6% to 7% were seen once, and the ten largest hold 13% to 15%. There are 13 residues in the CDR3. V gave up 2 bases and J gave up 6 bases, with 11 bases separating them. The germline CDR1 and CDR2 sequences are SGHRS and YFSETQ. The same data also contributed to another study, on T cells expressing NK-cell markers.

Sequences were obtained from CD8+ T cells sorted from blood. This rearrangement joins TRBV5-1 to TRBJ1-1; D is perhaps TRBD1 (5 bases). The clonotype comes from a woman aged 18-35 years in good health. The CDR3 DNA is TGCGCCAGCAGCTTCCGGCAGGGCCCTGAAGCTTTCTTT. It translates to CASSFRQGPEAFF.